The 10 T cell receptor beta chains below come from one sample, sequenced in a study of cytomegalovirus exposure and HLA in healthy donors. Only in-frame clones appear in the TCRdb table, and some are missing; sequencing was by immunoSEQ multiplex PCR. Among approximately 270,000 clones listed, 70% to 90% were seen once. Sequenced sample: PBMCs. The source of these receptors is a woman aged 18-29 years in good health and CMV-seronegative.

The chain links TRBV7-3 to TRBJ2-6; a possible D gene is TRBD1 (5 bases). The CDR3 length is 15 residues. Looked up from germline, CDR1 is SGHTA and CDR2 is FQGTGA. Between the trimmed V and J ends, which lost 5 bases and 3 bases, there was a span of 11 bases. In nucleotides, the CDR3 is TGTGCCAGCAGCCCGTGGCAGGGTGGGGCCAACGTCCTGACTTTC. This sequence encodes CASSPWQGGANVLTF.

The chain couples TRBV27 to TRBJ2-2; 9 positions match TRBD1. CDR3 size: 16 residues. V dropped 2 bases and J dropped 5; count of bases not matched to a gene: 6. CDR1 and CDR2 (germline): MNHEY, SMNVEV (reference sequence). The chain's CDR3 is CASSLLGQGRTGELFF. CDR3 sequence (DNA): TGTGCCAGCAGTTTACTGGGACAGGGAAGAACCGGGGAGCTGTTTTTT.

The chain carries TRBV6-1 and TRBJ2-3; TRBD2 matches 8 bases. The J segment lost 7 bases and the V segment lost 1 base, leaving 7 bases of the junction unmatched. The CDR3 extends over 15 amino acids. CDR1 and CDR2 (germline): MNHNS, SASEGT. The CDR3 here is CASSEGASGRYTQYF. The CDR3 DNA follows: TGTGCCAGCAGTGAAGGGGCTAGCGGGCGTTATACGCAGTATTTT.

The chain uses TRBV18 and TRBJ2-5, with D possibly being TRBD2 (6 bases). V was cut by 5 bases and J by 5 bases, with 18 bases left in between. The CDR3 is 15 residues long. Germline V gives CDR1 KGHSH, CDR2 LQKENI. CDR3 DNA: TGTGCCAGCTCATCGGGGACGGGGGAAAGGGAGACCCAGTACTTC. It translates to CASSSGTGERETQYF.

This clone appeared a few times. The rearrangement links TRBV11-2 to TRBJ2-7; maybe TRBD2 (6 bases). From germline, CDR1 is SGHAT and CDR2 FQNNGV. The germline V and J ends were trimmed by 5 bases and 3 bases, with 11 bases remaining between them. This CDR3 contains 13 residues. DNA of the CDR3: TGTGCCAGCAGCCTGACGCGGGACTACGAGCAGTACTTC. Translating gives CASSLTRDYEQYF. Together with reference TRBV11-2 and TRBJ2-7, the CDR3 gives the full variable domain: EAGVAQSPRYKIIEKRQSVAFWCNPISGHATLYWYQQILGQGPKLLIQFQNNGVVDDSQLPKDRFSAERLKGVDSTLKIQPAKLEDSAVYLCASSLTRDYEQYFGPGTRLTVT.

The rearrangement links TRBV5-1 to TRBJ1-2; D is unresolved. The germline V gene has CDR1 SGHRS and CDR2 YFSETQ. Trimming took 4 bases from V and 6 from J, leaving 13 bases between them. This CDR3 is built from 13 residues. The CDR3 DNA sequence: TGCGCCAGCAGCCTGCGCCTCGACAATGGCTACACCTTC. Amino acid sequence: CASSLRLDNGYTF.

The chain is built from TRBV11-3 and TRBJ2-7; 14 bases align to TRBD2. Looked up from germline, CDR1 is SGHNT and CDR2 is YENEEA. Trimming took 4 bases from V and 4 from J; bases not matched to a gene: 12. This CDR3 has 18 amino acids. CDR3 residues: CASSSGLAGEETRYEQYF. The DNA for the CDR3 is TGTGCCAGCAGCTCGGGACTAGCGGGAGAGGAGACACGGTACGAGCAGTACTTC.

The chain carries TRBV7-2 and TRBJ2-7; D gene uncertain. The CDR3 has 11 residues. CDR1 SGHTA and CDR2 FQGNSA come from the germline V gene. Trimming left V 4 bases short and J 7 bases short, with 8 bases between. The DNA for the CDR3 is TGTGCCAGCAGCTACCGACTGGAGCAGTACTTC. It is translated as CASSYRLEQYF.

CDR3 sequence reads: CASSTLAGGNTDTQYF. CDR3 DNA: TGTGCCAGCAGCACCCTAGCGGGAGGGAACACAGATACGCAGTATTTT. The V gene is TRBV5-4, the J gene TRBJ2-3; 12 nucleotides match TRBD2. Germline V gene lookup returns CDR1 SGHNT and CDR2 YYREEE (reference sequence). The CDR3 has 16 amino acids. The trim removed 4 bases at V and 2 bases at J, leaving 5 bases unmatched.

For the CDR3, the DNA is TGTGCCAGCAGCCCCAGGGGCGGGGGGGCCGACATTCAGTACTTC. Translation: CASSPRGGGADIQYF. The chain links TRBV9 to TRBJ2-4; the match to TRBD2 covers 9 bases. CDR3 length: 15 residues. The V gene end was trimmed by 4 bases and the J gene end by 8 bases; junction bases not matched to a gene: 10. The V gene's germline CDR1 is SGDLS and CDR2 YYNGEE.